A selection of T cell receptor beta chains follows, all from one sample in a study of CD8 T cells in ankylosing spondylitis. Via MiXCR, TCRdb re-called the 5' RACE reads, giving one row per CDR3 protein. The table records around 390,000 distinct CDR3 sequences, approximately 20% of them present only once. The sample taken for sequencing was blood, either unsorted or a sorted T cell fraction (not recorded which). These receptor sequences come from a male donor with ankylosing spondylitis. Both conserved end residues are part of each CDR3.

J gene,V gene,CDR3 protein
TRBJ2-3,TRBV15,CATSRAEPTDTQYF
TRBJ2-7,TRBV28,CASSSSGNYEQYF
TRBJ2-2,TRBV18,CASSPRHSTGELFF
TRBJ2-7,TRBV5-1,CASSSPFGTASYEQYF
TRBJ2-5,TRBV5-5,CASSRTSNTETQYF
TRBJ1-1,TRBV29-1,CSVCWGGDDTEAFF
TRBJ1-1,TRBV6-1,CASSRNRQGSAFF
TRBJ2-7,TRBV7-2,CASSPSGRARGEQYF
TRBJ2-1,TRBV30,CAWFPGTGPPNEQFF
TRBJ2-1,TRBV20-1,CSARMAREFYNEQFF
TRBJ2-5,TRBV4-2,CASKGQGGETQYF
TRBJ1-1,TRBV25-1,CASSGVGPEFLEAFF
TRBJ1-5,TRBV5-1,CASSLGSNSNQPQHF
TRBJ2-2,TRBV30,CAWRTGVLSGELFF
TRBJ1-4,TRBV18,CASSPAQGASEKLFF
TRBJ1-4,TRBV9,CASSVEGGTGINEKLFF
TRBJ2-3,TRBV10-3,CAIKTGGSDTQYF
TRBJ2-3,TRBV2,CASSGGGPVGPPDTQYF
TRBJ2-2,TRBV9,CASSVPTGELFF
TRBJ2-1,TRBV14,CASSNGQGEYYNEQFF
TRBJ1-1,TRBV7-9,CASSRDREASRAEAFF
TRBJ2-1,TRBV12-3/TRBV12-4,CASSLEWGGTGNEQFF
TRBJ2-1,TRBV15,CATSRDWDSHNEQFF
TRBJ2-7,TRBV2,CASSGGHAYEQYF
TRBJ2-5,TRBV15,CATSTSLGGRETQYF
TRBJ1-1,TRBV18,CASSPLGGWNTEAFF
TRBJ1-5,TRBV6-5,CASSYSRGGQPQHF
TRBJ1-5,TRBV6-1,CASTDRGSNQPQHF
TRBJ1-1,TRBV3-1,CASSQTQTNTEAFF
TRBJ1-3,TRBV15,CATGPGTVGNTIYF
TRBJ2-7,TRBV7-2,CASSLDPNYEQYF
TRBJ2-1,TRBV29-1,CSVERRRNNEQFF
TRBJ1-5,TRBV29-1,CSVGDISNQPQHF
TRBJ2-2,TRBV5-1,CASSQLLGGRGQNTGELFF
TRBJ2-6,TRBV10-3,CAISGGGGGGANVLTF
TRBJ2-7,TRBV19,CASSPRGLAGYEQYF
TRBJ2-3,TRBV24-1,CATSSGTGPPDTQYF
TRBJ1-1,TRBV29-1,CSVAQTLNTEAFF
TRBJ2-2,TRBV6-5,CASSYSGQVEGGELFF
TRBJ1-1,TRBV29-1,CSVVVQGLRAFF
TRBJ2-6,TRBV12-3/TRBV12-4,CASLRELGANVLTF
TRBJ1-2,TRBV19,CASSILDRRNYGYTF
TRBJ1-1,TRBV5-1,CASSMGEYGAFF
TRBJ2-7,TRBV6-2/TRBV6-3,CASTRLREGNEQYF
TRBJ2-7,TRBV2,CASSVGGTSGSREQYF
TRBJ1-5,TRBV19,CASSIENRSDQPQHF
TRBJ2-7,TRBV19,CASTPAGSYEQYF
TRBJ1-5,TRBV29-1,CSVLGQGGQPQHF
TRBJ2-6,TRBV20-1,CSATLAGVSGANVLTF
TRBJ1-5,TRBV24-1,CATSDPRTVNQPQHF
TRBJ1-5,TRBV7-2,CASSEPVGVRPQHF
TRBJ1-1,TRBV5-1,CASSQAAGRTTEAFF
TRBJ1-4,TRBV2,CASTGGGAGTNEKLFF
TRBJ1-2,TRBV5-1,CASSFAGDYGYTF
TRBJ1-1,TRBV4-2,CASSQGNRGPNTEAFF